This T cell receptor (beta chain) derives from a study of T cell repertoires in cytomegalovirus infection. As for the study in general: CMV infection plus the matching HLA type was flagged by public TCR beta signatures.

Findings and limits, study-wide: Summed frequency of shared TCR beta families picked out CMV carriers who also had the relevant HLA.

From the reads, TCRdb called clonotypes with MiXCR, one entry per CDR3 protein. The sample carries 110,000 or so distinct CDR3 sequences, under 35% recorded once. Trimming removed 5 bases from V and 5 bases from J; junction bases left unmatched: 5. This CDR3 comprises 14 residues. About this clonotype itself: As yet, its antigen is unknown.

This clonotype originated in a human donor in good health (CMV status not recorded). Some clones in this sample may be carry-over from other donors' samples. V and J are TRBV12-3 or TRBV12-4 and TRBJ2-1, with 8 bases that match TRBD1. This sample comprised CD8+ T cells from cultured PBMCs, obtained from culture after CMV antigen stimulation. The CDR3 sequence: CASSREGQDNEQFF. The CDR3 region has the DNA TGTGCCAGCAGTCGCGAGGGACAGGACAATGAGCAGTTCTTC.